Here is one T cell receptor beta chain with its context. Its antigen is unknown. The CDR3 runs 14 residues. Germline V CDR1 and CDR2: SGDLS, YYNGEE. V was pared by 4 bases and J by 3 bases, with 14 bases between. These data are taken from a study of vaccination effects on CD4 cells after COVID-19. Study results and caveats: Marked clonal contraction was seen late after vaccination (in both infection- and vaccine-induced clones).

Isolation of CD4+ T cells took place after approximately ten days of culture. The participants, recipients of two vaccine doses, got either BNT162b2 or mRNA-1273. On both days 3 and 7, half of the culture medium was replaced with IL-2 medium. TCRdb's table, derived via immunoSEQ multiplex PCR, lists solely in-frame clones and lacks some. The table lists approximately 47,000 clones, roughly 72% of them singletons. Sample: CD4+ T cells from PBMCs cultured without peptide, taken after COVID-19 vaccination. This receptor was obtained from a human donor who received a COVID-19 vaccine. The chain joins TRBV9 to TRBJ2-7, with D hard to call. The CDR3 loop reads CASSLGPKYYEQYF. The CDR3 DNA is TGTGCCAGCAGCTTAGGGCCCAAGTACTACGAGCAGTACTTC.